This TCR beta chain was identified during a study of early T cells in non-severe SARS-CoV-2 infection. Unique molecular identifier tags were affixed to discrete cDNA molecules. TCRdb itself ran the 5' RACE reads through MiXCR, one entry per CDR3 protein. The sample records approximately 52,000 distinct CDR3 sequences, 8% to 10% being singletons. This clonotype was seen only a few times. This CDR3 has 14 amino acids. The J segment lost 5 bases and the V segment lost 5 bases, leaving 4 bases of the junction unmatched. The chain couples TRBV12-3 or TRBV12-4 to TRBJ2-5, with 11 bases identical to TRBD1. The TCR was taken from an adult who was a healthcare worker with PCR-confirmed SARS-CoV-2 infection or an uninfected control (not recorded which). The sample taken for sequencing was whole blood. The DNA of the CDR3 is TGTGCCAGCAGTCAAGGACAGGGGGCGGAGACCCAGTACTTC. Amino acids: CASSQGQGAETQYF.